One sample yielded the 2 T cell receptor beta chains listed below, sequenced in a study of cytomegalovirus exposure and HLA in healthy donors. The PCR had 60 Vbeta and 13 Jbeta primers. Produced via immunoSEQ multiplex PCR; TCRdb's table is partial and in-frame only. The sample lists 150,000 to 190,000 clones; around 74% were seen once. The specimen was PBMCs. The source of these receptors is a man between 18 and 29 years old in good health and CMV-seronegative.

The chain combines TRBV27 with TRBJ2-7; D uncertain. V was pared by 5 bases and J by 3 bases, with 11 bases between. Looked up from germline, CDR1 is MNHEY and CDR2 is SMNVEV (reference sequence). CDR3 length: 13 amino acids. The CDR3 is CASSAFQRYEQYF. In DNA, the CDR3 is TGTGCCAGCAGTGCCTTCCAGCGCTACGAGCAGTACTTC.

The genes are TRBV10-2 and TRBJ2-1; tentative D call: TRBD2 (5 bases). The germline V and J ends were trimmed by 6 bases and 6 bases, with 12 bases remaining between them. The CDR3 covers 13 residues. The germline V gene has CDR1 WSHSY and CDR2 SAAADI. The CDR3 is CASRGSRSNEQFF. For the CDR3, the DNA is TGCGCCAGCAGAGGGAGTCGGTCCAATGAGCAGTTCTTC.